Detailed here is one T cell receptor beta chain. Antigen specificity is unknown. Trimming cost V 6 bases and J 3 bases; bases outside gene matches: 4. Germline CDR1 SGHAT, CDR2 FQNNGV. This CDR3 contains 15 residues. The repertoire was sequenced with immunoSEQ multiplex PCR; TCRdb's copy has only in-frame clones and lacks some. This table holds about 83,000 clones, about 90% found once. This sample is part of a study of OX40 agonist ivuxolimab in advanced cancers. Study as a whole: Dosing consisted of intravenous ivuxolimab at 0.01 to 10 mg/kg every 2 weeks. Study outcomes and limitations: Expanded peripheral T cells had an undetermined antigen specificity. CD4+ and CD8+ blood T cells expanded clonally by week 6 at 0.1 to 3.0 mg/kg.

Blood got drawn at baseline, again on cycle 4 day 1, and then on cycle 7 day 1. The gene calls are TRBV11-2 and TRBJ2-1; 11 bases match TRBD2. This receptor was taken from an adult with an advanced solid tumor such as melanoma, head and neck, liver or kidney cancer. The material sequenced was CD4+ or CD8+ T cells sorted from blood, taken in a trial of the OX40 agonist ivuxolimab. For the CDR3, the DNA is TGTGCCAGCAGTTCCCTAGCGGGAGGCTACAATGAGCAGTTCTTC. This sequence encodes CASSSLAGGYNEQFF.